This T cell receptor beta chain was sequenced for a study of T-cell memory formation after mild COVID-19. Study as a whole: Largely donor-specific sequence clusters came from two donors.

Germline-derived CDR1 and CDR2 are MNHEY and SVGAGI. This CDR3 has 13 amino acids. Trimming pared 6 bases from V and 3 bases from J, leaving 12 bases between. Broader study findings: Mainly in CM and EM were contracting CD4+ clones; CD8+ were in EMRA. Memory sampled before infection contained some responding clones, suggesting cross-reactive memory joined.

TCRdb re-derived calls from the 5' RACE reads in MiXCR, one entry per CDR3 protein. This sample has about 250,000 distinct CDR3 sequences, with about 16% found just once. Remarks on this clonotype: Its antigen is not known.

The genes are TRBV6-5 and TRBJ2-7; D not resolved. This receptor was taken from a man aged 18-30 years who had mild COVID-19 (a few samples of this study predate the infection). Cell type and time point are not known. The source material was PBMCs or a T cell subset sorted from them (not recorded which). Written as DNA, the CDR3 is TGTGCCAGCAGCCTGTACGGTTACTACGAGCAGTACTTC. Its translation: CASSLYGYYEQYF.